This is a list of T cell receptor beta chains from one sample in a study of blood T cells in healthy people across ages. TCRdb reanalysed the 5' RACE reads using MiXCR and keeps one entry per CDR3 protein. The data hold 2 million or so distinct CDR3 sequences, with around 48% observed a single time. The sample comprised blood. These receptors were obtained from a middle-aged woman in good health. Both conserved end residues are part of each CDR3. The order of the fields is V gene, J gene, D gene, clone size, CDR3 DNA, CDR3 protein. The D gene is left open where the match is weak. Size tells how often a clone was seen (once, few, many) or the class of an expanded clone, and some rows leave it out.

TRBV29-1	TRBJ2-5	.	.	TGCAGCGTCGCTGGAGCCCGAGGGGCCCAAGAGACCCAGTACTTC	CSVAGARGAQETQYF
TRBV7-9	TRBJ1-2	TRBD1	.	TGTGCCAGCAGAGGGGGCACGGAGAGTTACACCTTC	CASRGGTESYTF
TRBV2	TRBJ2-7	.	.	TGTGCCAGCAACCCTCGCCCGCCGACCCACTACGAGCAGTACTTC	CASNPRPPTHYEQYF
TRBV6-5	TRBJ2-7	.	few	TGTGCCAGCAGTTCACGGGCCGCCCCCTACGAGCAGTACTTC	CASSSRAAPYEQYF
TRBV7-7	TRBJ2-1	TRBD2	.	TGTGCTAGCAGCTTTGGGGCTAGCGGTAACAATGAGCAGTTCTTC	CASSFGASGNNEQFF
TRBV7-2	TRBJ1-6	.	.	TGTGCCAGCAGAGTAGGGGATAATTCACCCCTCCACTTT	CASRVGDNSPLHF
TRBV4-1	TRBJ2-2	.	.	TGCGCCAGCAGCCAAGGGGCCCAGGTGGCCACCGGGGAGCTGTTTTTT	CASSQGAQVATGELFF
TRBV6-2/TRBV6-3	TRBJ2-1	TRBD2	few	TGTGCCAGCAGGAAGAGCGGGGGGGCAGGCAATGAGCAGTTCTTC	CASRKSGGAGNEQFF
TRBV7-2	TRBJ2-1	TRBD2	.	TGTGCCAGCAGCTTAGGGGGGGGACTAGCGGCATCCTACAATGAGCAGTTCTTC	CASSLGGGLAASYNEQFF
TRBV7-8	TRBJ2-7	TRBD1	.	TGTGCCAGCAGCCTCGGACAGGGGAGTGTGTACGAGCAGTACTTC	CASSLGQGSVYEQYF
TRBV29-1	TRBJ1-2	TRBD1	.	TGCAGCGTAGCGGACAGGGGGCCTGGCTACACCTTC	CSVADRGPGYTF
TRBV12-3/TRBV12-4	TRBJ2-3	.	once	TGTGCCAGCGCAGGGGCGCCCACAGATACGCAGTATTTT	CASAGAPTDTQYF
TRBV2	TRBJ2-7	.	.	TGTGCCAGCAGTGGTCAGCCCCTAAGGGGCGAGCAGTACTTC	CASSGQPLRGEQYF
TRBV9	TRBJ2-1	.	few	TGTGCCAGTCGAAGGGGGGGCGGGCACAATGAGCAGTTCTTC	CASRRGGGHNEQFF
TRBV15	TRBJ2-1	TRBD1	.	TGTGCCACCAGTAAGGACAGGGGATCCTACAATGAGCAGTTCTTC	CATSKDRGSYNEQFF
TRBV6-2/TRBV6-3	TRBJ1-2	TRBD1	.	TGTGCCAGCCTCCAAGGGGGGACAGGGCAAGTCGGGGGCTACACCTTC	CASLQGGTGQVGGYTF
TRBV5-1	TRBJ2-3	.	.	TGCGCCAGCAGCGGACCAGGGGCGTCGGGCACAGATACGCAGTATTTT	CASSGPGASGTDTQYF
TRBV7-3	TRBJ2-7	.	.	TGTGCCAGCAGCTCATTCCTGGAAGACGAGCAGTACTTC	CASSSFLEDEQYF
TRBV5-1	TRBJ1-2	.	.	TGCGCCAGCAGCTTGGGCGGCCGGGATGGCTACACCTTC	CASSLGGRDGYTF
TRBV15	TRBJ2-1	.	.	TGTGCCACCAGCAGAGATCGCCCCTCGGGTGGGGAGACCCAGTTCTTC	CATSRDRPSGGETQFF
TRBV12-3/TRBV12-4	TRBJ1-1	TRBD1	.	TGTGCCAGCAAAGGACAGGGGTCGAGGAACACTGAAGCTTTCTTT	CASKGQGSRNTEAFF
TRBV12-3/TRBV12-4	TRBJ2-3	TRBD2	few	TGTGCCAGCAGTTTAAGCGGGGGCCCTGGGGGAGATACGCAGTATTTT	CASSLSGGPGGDTQYF
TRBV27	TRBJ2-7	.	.	TGTGCCAGCAGTTTGAAGGGACGGACCTACGAGCAGTACTTC	CASSLKGRTYEQYF
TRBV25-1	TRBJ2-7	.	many	TGTGCCAGCAGTGAATCAGGGGAGCAGTACTTC	CASSESGEQYF
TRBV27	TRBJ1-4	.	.	TGTGCCAGCAGTCCCCAAGACAGGCCTGCAACTAATGAAAAACTGTTTTTT	CASSPQDRPATNEKLFF
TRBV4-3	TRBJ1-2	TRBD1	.	TGCGCCAGCAGCCAAGCACAGGGGGCTTTAGGCTACACCTTC	CASSQAQGALGYTF
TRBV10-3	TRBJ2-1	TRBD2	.	TGTGCCATCAGTACGGGGGGGAACTACAATGAGCAGTTCTTC	CAISTGGNYNEQFF
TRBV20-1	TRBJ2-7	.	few	TGCAGTGCTAGGTCCGGGCGCGAGCAGTACTTC	CSARSGREQYF
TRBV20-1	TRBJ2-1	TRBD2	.	TGCAGTGCTAGCCTAGCGGGCGTAAATGAGCAGTTCTTC	CSASLAGVNEQFF
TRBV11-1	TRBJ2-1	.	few	TGTGCCAGCAGCCCTCGTGGGGCCGTCTACAATGAGCAGTTCTTC	CASSPRGAVYNEQFF
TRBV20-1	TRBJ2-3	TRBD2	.	TGCAGTGCTAGCCGGACTAGCGGGGGGATCACAGATACGCAGTATTTT	CSASRTSGGITDTQYF
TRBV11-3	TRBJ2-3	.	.	TGTGCCAGCAGCTTAGGTATTCCGCCGGATACGCAGTATTTT	CASSLGIPPDTQYF
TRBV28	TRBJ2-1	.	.	TGTGCCAGCACCCGAGGAGGGGCGTCGGGGGATGAGCAGTTCTTC	CASTRGGASGDEQFF
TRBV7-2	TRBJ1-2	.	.	TGTGCCAGCAGCTTAGGGTTAACGGACTATGGCTACACCTTC	CASSLGLTDYGYTF
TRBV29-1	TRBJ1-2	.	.	TGCAGCGTTGATGTACAGGTTACAGATGGCTACACCTTC	CSVDVQVTDGYTF
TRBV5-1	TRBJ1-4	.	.	TGCGCCAGCAGTTTAGAGGGAGTACCTAATGAAAAACTGTTTTTT	CASSLEGVPNEKLFF
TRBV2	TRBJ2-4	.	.	TGTGCCAGCAGCCGAGAAGCCAAAAACATTCAGTACTTC	CASSREAKNIQYF
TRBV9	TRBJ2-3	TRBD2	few	TGTGCCAGCAGCACTGGACTAGCAGGAGATACGCAGTATTTT	CASSTGLAGDTQYF
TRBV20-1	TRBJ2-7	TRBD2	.	TGCAGTGCTATTAGCGGGGAGACGGGCGAGCAGTACTTC	CSAISGETGEQYF
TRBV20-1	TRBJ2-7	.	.	TGCAGTGCTAGAGGTATCGACTCTACCCCCTACGAGCAGTACTTC	CSARGIDSTPYEQYF
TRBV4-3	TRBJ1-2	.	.	TGCGCCAGCAGCCAAGTCAGACGGCAGGTCCACACCTTC	CASSQVRRQVHTF
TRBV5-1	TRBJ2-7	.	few	TGCGCCAGCAGCTTGGAACTCGTCCCCTACGAGCAGTACTTC	CASSLELVPYEQYF
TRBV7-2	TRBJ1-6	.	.	TGTGCCAGCAGCTTAGTGGGCGGTGAAGGATCACCCCTCCACTTT	CASSLVGGEGSPLHF
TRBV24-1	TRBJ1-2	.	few	TGTGCCACCAGTGATTCCGGCGGCCCCTATGGCTACACCTTC	CATSDSGGPYGYTF
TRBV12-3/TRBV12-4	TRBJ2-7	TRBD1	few	TGTGCCAGCAGTCTCCGGGACAGCCCCTTGAACTACGAGCAGTACTTC	CASSLRDSPLNYEQYF
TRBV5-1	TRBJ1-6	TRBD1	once	TGCGCCAGCAGCCGACAGGGGGCATCCTATAATTCACCCCTCCACTTT	CASSRQGASYNSPLHF
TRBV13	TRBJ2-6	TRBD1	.	TGTGCCAGCAGCGGACAGGGGTCGTCAAACTCTGGGGCCAACGTCCTGACTTTC	CASSGQGSSNSGANVLTF
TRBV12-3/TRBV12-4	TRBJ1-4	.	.	TGTGCCAGCAGTTTATGGGGCGCACAAACTAATGAAAAACTGTTTTTT	CASSLWGAQTNEKLFF
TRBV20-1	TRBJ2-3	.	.	TGCAGTGCTAGTGCCCTCGCGGGAACAGATACGCAGTATTTT	CSASALAGTDTQYF
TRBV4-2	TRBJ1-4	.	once	TGTGCCAGCAGCCAGAACAGGGCTACTAGTGAAAAACTGTTTTTT	CASSQNRATSEKLFF
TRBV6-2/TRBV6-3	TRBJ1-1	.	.	TGTGCCAGCAGCTTCCTCCGAGGGCAGGCTCTCACTGAAGCTTTCTTT	CASSFLRGQALTEAFF
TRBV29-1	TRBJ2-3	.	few	TGCAGCGTTGAAGGTTACACAGATACGCAGTATTTT	CSVEGYTDTQYF
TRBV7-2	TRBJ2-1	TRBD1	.	TGTGCCAGCATCTCGGGACAGGGGTTCTACAATGAGCAGTTCTTC	CASISGQGFYNEQFF
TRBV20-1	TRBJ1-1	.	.	TGCAGTGCTACCACTGGCGTGGGGTCCCCTATCCAAGCTTTCTTT	CSATTGVGSPIQAFF
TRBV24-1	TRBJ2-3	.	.	TGTGCCACCAGTGACCCCACTTCCGTGGGAGATACGCAGTATTTT	CATSDPTSVGDTQYF
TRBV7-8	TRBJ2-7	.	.	TGTGCCAGCAGCCCTCGCCCCCAATACTACGAGCAGTACTTC	CASSPRPQYYEQYF